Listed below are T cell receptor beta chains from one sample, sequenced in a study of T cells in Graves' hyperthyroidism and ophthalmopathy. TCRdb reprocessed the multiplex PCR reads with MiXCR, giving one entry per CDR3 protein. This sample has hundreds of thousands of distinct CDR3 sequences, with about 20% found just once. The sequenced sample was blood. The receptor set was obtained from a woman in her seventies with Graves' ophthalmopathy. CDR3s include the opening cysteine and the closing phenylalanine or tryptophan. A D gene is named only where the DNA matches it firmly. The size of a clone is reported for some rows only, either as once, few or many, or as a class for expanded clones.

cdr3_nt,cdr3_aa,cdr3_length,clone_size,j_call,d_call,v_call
TGTGCCAGCAGCTACGCAGGGAGCTCCTATAATTCACCCCTCCACTTT,CASSYAGSSYNSPLHF,16,many,TRBJ1-6,.,TRBV27
TGTGCCAGCAGCCCATCGACAGGGTGGGTGACCCAGTACTTC,CASSPSTGWVTQYF,14,few,TRBJ2-5,TRBD1,TRBV14
TGTGCCAGCAGTTACTCTAGGGCTCGGGGTCAGCCCCAGCATTTT,CASSYSRARGQPQHF,15,few,TRBJ1-5,.,TRBV6-2/TRBV6-3
TGTGCCAGCTCACCACTTGGCGGGGCTGGGAGGGATGAGCAGTTCTTC,CASSPLGGAGRDEQFF,16,.,TRBJ2-1,TRBD2,TRBV18
TGTGCCAGCTACGCTCGACAGAAGCAGTTCTTC,CASYARQKQFF,11,few,TRBJ2-1,.,TRBV12-3/TRBV12-4
TGTGCCAGCAGTCTCCCGGGACGGAGGGGGCAGTTCTTC,CASSLPGRRGQFF,13,many,TRBJ2-1,.,TRBV28
TGTGCCTGGAGTGTAAGAGGGGGCGGCTATGGCTACACCTTC,CAWSVRGGGYGYTF,14,.,TRBJ1-2,TRBD1,TRBV30
TGTGCCAGCAGTCTAGCGGGCACGAACACCGGGGAGCTGTTTTTT,CASSLAGTNTGELFF,15,few,TRBJ2-2,TRBD2,TRBV2
TGCGCCAGCAGCTTCGTAGCAGGGGACTCCTACGAGCAGTACTTC,CASSFVAGDSYEQYF,15,few,TRBJ2-7,.,TRBV5-1
TGTGCCAGCAGCTCCCGGTGGACTAGTAGGAATGAGCAGTTCTTC,CASSSRWTSRNEQFF,15,many,TRBJ2-1,TRBD2,TRBV11-2
TGTGCCAGCAGGTCCCCCGGGACAGAAGAATCTAACTATGGCTACACCTTC,CASRSPGTEESNYGYTF,17,.,TRBJ1-2,TRBD1,TRBV28
TGTGCCAGCAGCCCCCTTGTTTTGTGGGGACAGGGGGCAGATGGCTACACCTTC,CASSPLVLWGQGADGYTF,18,.,TRBJ1-2,TRBD1,TRBV7-9
TGTGCCAGCAGCACCGCTGAAAACACTGAAGCTTTCTTT,CASSTAENTEAFF,13,.,TRBJ1-1,.,TRBV3-1
TGCAGTGCCAGAGATGGGGCCCGATACAATGAGCAGTTCTTC,CSARDGARYNEQFF,14,few,TRBJ2-1,.,TRBV20-1
TGTGCCAGCTCACCGGGCGGGAGGTCCTACGAGCAGTACTTC,CASSPGGRSYEQYF,14,.,TRBJ2-7,TRBD2,TRBV18
TGTGCCAGCAGCTTGTATGGGGGCACTGAAGCTTTCTTT,CASSLYGGTEAFF,13,.,TRBJ1-1,.,TRBV5-4
TGTGCCAGCAGTTTAAGAACAGGGGGTGGAGAGCAGTTCTTC,CASSLRTGGGEQFF,14,.,TRBJ2-1,TRBD1,TRBV12-3/TRBV12-4
TGTGCCAGCAGTTCCTCGTTACAGGGGGGGGCAGATACGCAGTATTTT,CASSSSLQGGADTQYF,16,.,TRBJ2-3,.,TRBV28
TGTGCCAGCAGCTTAGGTTCGTCAGACAATGAGCAGTTCTTC,CASSLGSSDNEQFF,14,.,TRBJ2-1,.,TRBV7-6
TGTGCCAGCAGTTTCGGGCTAGCGAAGGGAGAGCAGTACTTC,CASSFGLAKGEQYF,14,many,TRBJ2-7,.,TRBV12-3/TRBV12-4
TGTGCCAGCAGCTTAGGGCTGCAGGCTGAGCAGTACTTC,CASSLGLQAEQYF,13,few,TRBJ2-7,.,TRBV7-9
TGTGCCAGCAGCGTCGGGACCTCCAACGCTGAAGCTTTCTTT,CASSVGTSNAEAFF,14,.,TRBJ1-1,.,TRBV9
TGTGCCATCTCGGGGGACAGGGGATCCTACGAGCAGTACTTC,CAISGDRGSYEQYF,14,once,TRBJ2-7,TRBD1,TRBV10-3
TGTGCCATCAGTGAACCGGGACTAGCGGGAATGTCAACAAATACGCAGTATTTT,CAISEPGLAGMSTNTQYF,18,once,TRBJ2-3,TRBD2,TRBV10-3
TGTGCCAGCAGTGATAGGGTAGCGGGAGATAGTAGCTCCTACAATGAGCAGTTCTTC,CASSDRVAGDSSSYNEQFF,19,many,TRBJ2-1,TRBD2,TRBV6-1
TGTGCCAGCGGCTCCGGGGGTAGCGGGCCCAACGAGCAGTACTTC,CASGSGGSGPNEQYF,15,many,TRBJ2-7,TRBD2,TRBV12-3/TRBV12-4
TGCAGCGTTGGAGCTAGCGGGAGCTCCTACGAGCAGTACTTC,CSVGASGSSYEQYF,14,.,TRBJ2-7,TRBD2,TRBV29-1
TGTGCCAGCAGCGAACCGGGACTAGCGGGATTGGTTGAGCAGTTCTTC,CASSEPGLAGLVEQFF,16,few,TRBJ2-1,TRBD2,TRBV9
TGTGCCACCAGTGATCATGGGACAGGGCGCGAGCAGTACTTC,CATSDHGTGREQYF,14,few,TRBJ2-7,TRBD1,TRBV24-1
TGTGCCAGCGGATCAGTAGGGACTAGCCGCGAGCAGTACTTC,CASGSVGTSREQYF,14,.,TRBJ2-7,TRBD2,TRBV6-2/TRBV6-3
TGTGCCAGCAGCCACAGCGGGAGTTGGGAGACCCAGTACTTC,CASSHSGSWETQYF,14,few,TRBJ2-5,TRBD2,TRBV3-1
TGCAGTGCGGACAGACAGGGTAGTTACGAGCAGTACTTC,CSADRQGSYEQYF,13,many,TRBJ2-7,TRBD1,TRBV20-1
TGTGCCAGTAGTATAGCTTCGACAGGAGGTGAAAAACTGTTTTTT,CASSIASTGGEKLFF,15,few,TRBJ1-4,.,TRBV19
TGTGCCAGCAGTGAAGCGGGGGAGAGGTCCTACAATGAGCAGTTCTTC,CASSEAGERSYNEQFF,16,.,TRBJ2-1,.,TRBV6-1
TGTGCCAGCAGCTTAGTGGCTTGGACGGGAGGAACCGTGGAGCTGTTTTTT,CASSLVAWTGGTVELFF,17,few,TRBJ2-2,TRBD2,TRBV7-2
TGCGCCAGCAGTGAGTCTGACGGGGGAACTCGAGAGGGCTACACCTTC,CASSESDGGTREGYTF,16,.,TRBJ1-2,.,TRBV10-2
TGTGCCAGCAGCTTGGCGACAGGGGAAGCTTTCTTT,CASSLATGEAFF,12,few,TRBJ1-1,TRBD1,TRBV7-3
TGTGCCAGCAGTGAAGCCCCCGGGACAGGGATCACCGGGGAGCTGTTTTTT,CASSEAPGTGITGELFF,17,once,TRBJ2-2,TRBD1,TRBV6-1
TGTGCCAGCAGTCAGACCTCCTATAATTCACCCCTCCACTTT,CASSQTSYNSPLHF,14,few,TRBJ1-6,.,TRBV12-3/TRBV12-4
TGTGCCATCAGTGGTAGGGTCGGTTCACCCCTCCACTTT,CAISGRVGSPLHF,13,few,TRBJ1-6,.,TRBV10-3
TGCAGTGCATCGGACAGGGATAAAGCTTTCTTT,CSASDRDKAFF,11,.,TRBJ1-1,TRBD1,TRBV20-1
TGTGCCAGTACTGTTGAGTCGTCCTACAATGAGCAGTTCTTC,CASTVESSYNEQFF,14,few,TRBJ2-1,.,TRBV19
TGTGCCAGCAGCTTAGCGCTTGGACTAGCGGACAATGAGCAGTTCTTC,CASSLALGLADNEQFF,16,many,TRBJ2-1,TRBD2,TRBV11-2
TGTACCAGCAGCATGGACAGGGACAGCAATGAGCAGTTCTTC,CTSSMDRDSNEQFF,14,few,TRBJ2-1,TRBD1,TRBV7-3
TGTGCCACCAGTGATTCCGGGGGGAGCGAGCAGTACTTC,CATSDSGGSEQYF,13,.,TRBJ2-7,TRBD2,TRBV24-1